The entry that follows covers one T cell receptor (beta chain) sequence. The antigen is unknown. The V end was cut by 7 bases, the J end by 1 base, with 10 bases between. Germline V gives CDR1 SEHNR, CDR2 FQNEAQ (reference sequence). The CDR3 is 13 residues long. The data are from a study of STAT3 mutations in large granular lymphocyte leukemia. Whole-study results and caveats: At least one immunodominant TCR beta clonotype appeared in every T-cell large granular lymphocyte leukemia patient.

Tens of thousands of productive templates were obtained per sample on average. TCRdb's table, derived via immunoSEQ multiplex PCR, lists solely in-frame clones and lacks some. The sample records about 20,000 clones, 92% being singletons. The receptor comes from a man in his 60s with T-cell large granular lymphocyte leukemia. Some clones in this sample may be carry-over from other donors' samples. This chain links TRBV7-9 with TRBJ1-1, with a tentative D call TRBD1 (6 bases). Sequenced sample: peripheral blood mononuclear cells. CDR3 amino acids: CASTVQGNTEAFF. CDR3 DNA sequence: TGTGCCAGCACGGTACAGGGGAACACTGAAGCTTTCTTT.